These 19 T cell receptor beta chains were all obtained from the same sample, sequenced in a study of T cells after yellow fever vaccination. TCRdb itself ran the 5' RACE reads through MiXCR, one entry per CDR3 protein. The profile covers about 510,000 distinct CDR3 sequences, with around a fifth appearing a single time and 16% taken by the ten largest. Sequenced here: PBMCs, sampled more than 20 days after the first yellow fever vaccination. Receptors were obtained from a man aged 18 to 35 who received the YFV17D yellow fever vaccine.

Many counts were recorded for this clonotype. CDR3 sequence reads: CASSLWTPGVGYNEQFF. For the CDR3, the DNA is TGTGCCAGCAGCCTTTGGACACCCGGAGTTGGGTACAATGAGCAGTTCTTC. This sequence joins TRBV5-4 and TRBJ2-1, with D possibly TRBD1 on 5 matching bases. The CDR3 loop spans 17 amino acids. Germline V lookup: CDR1 SGHNT, CDR2 YYREEE (reference sequence). Trimming removed 4 bases at V and 4 bases at J, with 21 bases between. Supplemented by reference TRBV5-4 and TRBJ2-1, the full variable domain reads ETGVTQSPTHLIKTRGQQVTLRCSSQSGHNTVSWYQQALGQGPQFIFQYYREEENGRGNFPPRFSGLQFPNYSSELNVNALELDDSALYLCASSLWTPGVGYNEQFFGPGTRLTVL.

This clonotype was seen a few times. V and J are TRBV27 and TRBJ2-3; possibly TRBD1 for D (5 bases). Germline V gene sequence: CDR1 MNHEY, CDR2 SMNVEV (reference sequence). CDR3 length: 17 amino acids. Trimming took 3 bases from V and 3 from J, leaving 19 bases between them. In DNA form, the CDR3 reads TGTGCCAGCAGTTTTAGGGGAAGGGGCTCGGGTACAGATACGCAGTATTTT. Residues: CASSFRGRGSGTDTQYF.

This clonotype was seen more than once but under ten times. The chain recombines TRBV7-2 with TRBJ2-3; tentatively, D is TRBD2 (5 bases). The CDR3 is 15 residues long. Trimming took 1 base from V and 1 from J, leaving 9 bases between them. CDR1 and CDR2 (germline): SGHTA, FQGNSA. The CDR3 DNA reads as TGTGCCAGCAGCTTAGTTAGGACTGGCACAGATACGCAGTATTTT. This sequence encodes CASSLVRTGTDTQYF.

V gene TRBV6-2 or TRBV6-3 combines with J gene TRBJ2-7; D gene uncertain. The germline V gene has CDR1 MNHEY and CDR2 SVGEGT. Trimming removed 0 bases from V and 0 bases from J, with 6 bases in between. There are 14 residues in the CDR3. This chain's CDR3 is CASSYSRVSYEQYF. The DNA for the CDR3 is TGTGCCAGCAGTTACTCTAGGGTCTCCTACGAGCAGTACTTC.

This clonotype was picked up a small number of times. J is TRBJ1-1 and V is TRBV5-5; D possibly corresponds to TRBD1 (6 bases). The length of the CDR3 is 12 residues. V dropped 0 bases and J dropped 11 bases, with 11 bases sitting between them. In germline, CDR1 is SGHKS, CDR2 YYEKEE (reference sequence). CDR3: CASSLEGGGAFF. The CDR3 nucleotides read TGTGCCAGCAGCTTGGAAGGGGGGGGCGCTTTCTTT. Full variable domain (rest looked up from reference TRBV5-5 and TRBJ1-1): DAGVTQSPTHLIKTRGQQVTLRCSPISGHKSVSWYQQVLGQGPQFIFQYYEKEERGRGNFPDRFSARQFPNYSSELNVNALLLGDSALYLCASSLEGGGAFFGQGTRLTVV.

This clonotype was recorded a few times. The rearrangement links TRBV5-4 to TRBJ2-2, with 10 nucleotides matching TRBD2. Looked up from germline, CDR1 is SGHNT and CDR2 is YYREEE (reference sequence). The CDR3 extends over 16 amino acids. The V gene end was trimmed by 1 base and the J gene end by 7 bases; junction bases not matched to a gene: 7. DNA for the CDR3: TGTGCCAGCAGCTTGTACAGCGGGGGGGCGAACGGGGAGCTGTTTTTT. This gives the protein CASSLYSGGANGELFF.

This chain connects TRBV7-6 to TRBJ1-1; 11 nucleotides line up with TRBD1. The V gene's germline CDR1 is SGHVS and CDR2 FNYEAQ. The CDR3 totals 17 residues. V was clipped by 2 bases and J by 5 bases; unmatched bases: 10. The CDR3 region is CASSLSKPGQGETEAFF. As DNA, the CDR3 is TGTGCCAGCAGCTTATCCAAACCGGGACAGGGGGAAACTGAAGCTTTCTTT.

V is TRBV19 and J is TRBJ1-4; no firm D call. The germline gives CDR1 LNHDA, CDR2 SQIVND (reference sequence). The CDR3 runs to 14 residues. V dropped 7 bases and J dropped 5 bases, with 14 bases sitting between them. The CDR3 reads CASTAGLGNEKLFF. Written as DNA, the CDR3 is TGTGCCAGTACCGCCGGGTTAGGAAATGAAAAACTGTTTTTT.

V is TRBV23-1 and J is TRBJ2-7; no firm D call. TRBV23-1 falls under the ORF class, with uncertain function. V lost 0 bases to trimming and J lost 11 bases, with 14 bases between them. The length of the CDR3 is 13 residues. CDR3 amino acids: CASSQSRRAEEYF. CDR3 sequence (DNA): TGCGCCAGCAGTCAATCGCGCCGGGCAGAGGAGTACTTC.

This rearrangement joins TRBV5-1 to TRBJ2-3, with 9 bases fitting TRBD1. After removal of 5 bases from V and 2 bases from J, the junction contained 6 bases not matched to a gene. From germline, CDR1 is SGHRS and CDR2 YFSETQ. The CDR3 has 15 amino acids. The CDR3 DNA follows: TGCGCCAGCAGACGGGGACAGGGCCTCACAGATACGCAGTATTTT. Translation gives CASRRGQGLTDTQYF.

In its sample, this clonotype was seen a few times. The J gene is TRBJ1-6, the V gene TRBV7-2, with D possibly TRBD1 on 5 matching bases. Germline assignment: CDR1 SGHTA and CDR2 FQGNSA. Trimming took off 2 bases at V and 8 bases at J, with 10 bases between the two ends. The CDR3 has 14 residues. The CDR3 sequence: CASSLRGDYSPLHF. CDR3 in DNA: TGTGCCAGCAGCTTACGGGGGGATTATTCACCCCTCCACTTT.

This chain connects TRBV6-2 or TRBV6-3 to TRBJ1-1; no definite D call. Germline V lookup: CDR1 MNHEY, CDR2 SVGEGT. V lost 7 bases, J lost 0 bases, and 18 bases lay in between. The CDR3 has 16 residues. As DNA, the CDR3 is TGTGCCAGCACCCTTCGGCAAGCCGGGATGAACACTGAAGCTTTCTTT. Translating it yields CASTLRQAGMNTEAFF.

This chain connects TRBV13 to TRBJ2-3, with D maybe TRBD1 (5 bases). Germline CDR1 PRHDT, CDR2 FYEKMQ (reference sequence). Trimming cost V 5 bases and J 2 bases, with 11 bases left between them. CDR3 length equals 14 residues. CDR3 bases: TGTGCCAGCAGCCCCACGACAGTCACAGATACGCAGTATTTT. Translation: CASSPTTVTDTQYF.

This clonotype was seen a few times. The CDR3 region has the DNA TGTGCCAGCGCAGGGGGAGGGGATACGCAGTATTTT. Amino acid sequence: CASAGGGDTQYF. This rearrangement joins TRBV12-3 or TRBV12-4 to TRBJ2-3; D tentatively fits TRBD1 or TRBD2 (7 bases each). CDR3 size: 12 residues. The V and J ends lost 8 bases and 6 bases respectively, with 12 bases between them.

The chain combines TRBV4-1 with TRBJ2-7, with D perhaps matching TRBD2 (6 bases). Germline CDR1 and CDR2: MGHRA and YSYEKL. There are 13 residues in the CDR3. V was pared by 1 base and J by 7 bases, with 11 bases between. In DNA form, the CDR3 reads TGCGCCAGCAGCCAAGGGTACCGGGGGGAGCAGTACGTC. Translating it yields CASSQGYRGEQYV.

V usage is TRBV6-5 and J usage is TRBJ1-2; D not certain. This CDR3 has 11 amino acids. Trimming removed 2 bases from V and 7 bases from J, with 5 bases in between. Per germline, CDR1 MNHEY and CDR2 SVGAGI. DNA of the CDR3: TGTGCCAGCAGTTACGGGTTTGGCTACACCTTC. Amino acid sequence: CASSYGFGYTF.

The V and J genes are TRBV7-9 and TRBJ2-2; 7 positions match TRBD1. This CDR3 region has 14 residues. CDR1 SEHNR and CDR2 FQNEAQ come from the germline V gene (reference sequence). V lost 6 bases and J lost 5; bases outside the gene matches: 6. CDR3 sequence reads: CASSPKQGTGELFF. The CDR3 DNA reads as TGTGCCAGCAGTCCAAAACAGGGGACCGGGGAGCTGTTTTTT. Based on the CDR3 plus reference TRBV7-9 and TRBJ2-2, the full variable domain is DTGVSQNPRHKITKRGQNVTFRCDPISEHNRLYWYRQTLGQGPEFLTYFQNEAQLEKSRLLSDRFSAERPKGSFSTLEIQRTEQGDSAMYLCASSPKQGTGELFFGEGSRLTVL.

The V gene is TRBV5-1, the J gene TRBJ2-1; 9 nucleotides match TRBD2. There are 14 residues in the CDR3. V lost 5 bases, J lost 8 bases, and 8 bases stayed unmatched. Germline assignment: CDR1 SGHRS and CDR2 YFSETQ. In DNA, the CDR3 is TGCGCCAGCAGGGTGGCGGGGGGGCCCCATGAGCAGTTCTTC. Translated: CASRVAGGPHEQFF.

In DNA form, the CDR3 reads TGTGCCAGCAACCTAGACAAGGGACACACCGGGGAGCTGTTTTTT. This encodes CASNLDKGHTGELFF. The rearrangement links TRBV11-2 to TRBJ2-2; either TRBD1 or TRBD2 may fit D (5 bases each). There are 15 residues in the CDR3. Germline values: CDR1 SGHAT, CDR2 FQNNGV. V was pared by 7 bases and J by 3 bases, with 15 bases between.